This T cell receptor beta chain was obtained from a study of shared clonotypes between healthy human individuals. Study results and caveats: What rarefaction showed was incomplete sorted-subset sequencing despite large depth. Memory subsets generally showed smaller estimated richness than naive subsets did.

Each of the donors was a healthy adult who was HIV-negative and had not had a recent acute infection or vaccination. Into CD45RA+ naive and CD45RA-negative memory subsets, the CD4+ cells were split. For this clone: What it recognizes is unknown.

The protocol was immunoSEQ multiplex PCR, while the TCRdb copy is restricted to in-frame clones and leaves out a portion. Of approximately 2,300,000 clones listed, 92% are singletons. Sequencing input: naive CD4+ T cells from PBMCs. Subset of the sample: CD45RA+ positively selected. This sequence was found in a man younger than 30 in good health. Some clones in this sample may be carry-over from other donors' samples.

Written as DNA, the CDR3 is TGTGCCAGCAGCGTACTTCCAGGCCTATCCTACGAGCAGTACTTC. Its translation: CASSVLPGLSYEQYF. The chain is built from TRBV9 and TRBJ2-7; unclear D gene. Trimming removed 1 base from V and 1 base from J, with 12 bases in between. Germline CDR1 is SGDLS and CDR2 is YYNGEE. This CDR3 is built from 15 residues.